These T cell receptor beta chains were read from a single sample in a study of technical replicates of blood from several donors. The repertoire was sequenced with immunoSEQ multiplex PCR; TCRdb's copy has only in-frame clones and lacks some. The sample lists 60,000 to 80,000 clones, 90% to 95% occurring once. The material sequenced was PBMCs. The receptor source for this set is a human donor in good health. Some clones in this sample may be carry-over from other donors' samples. Each CDR3 is given without its conserved first and last residue. Each record gives: V gene, D gene, clone size, J gene, CDR3 protein. A D gene is named only where the DNA matches it firmly. Some rows mark clone size as missing; the rest say once, few, many or name a class of expanded clone.

TRBV10-3	TRBD2	once	TRBJ2-5	ATHGGAGETQY
TRBV9	-	-	TRBJ2-7	ASSPGDRVLYYEQY
TRBV19	TRBD1	-	TRBJ1-1	ASSPGTGWAF
TRBV15	-	-	TRBJ1-2	ATSRDRQGGSYT
TRBV15	-	-	TRBJ2-7	ATSRSRQGYEQY
TRBV30	TRBD1	-	TRBJ1-3	AWSARTPGGTAGNTIY
TRBV7-9	-	-	TRBJ2-7	ASSRQTDYEQY
TRBV4-2	TRBD2	-	TRBJ2-3	ASSQDAPSGYTDTQY
TRBV4-3	-	-	TRBJ1-3	ASSQDWGGGSSGNTIY
TRBV4-3	TRBD1	-	TRBJ1-6	ASSQGTGRDSPLH
TRBV5-8	TRBD1	once	TRBJ2-1	ASSRTMTGAASYNEQF
TRBV7-2	TRBD1	-	TRBJ2-7	ASSPYRTGGSNEQY
TRBV5-1	TRBD2	-	TRBJ2-5	ASSWSGEETQY
TRBV5-1	TRBD1	-	TRBJ2-3	ASRPDRGRTSTDTQY
TRBV6-5	TRBD1	once	TRBJ1-2	ASSYPGQGIYGYT
TRBV9	TRBD2	-	TRBJ2-2	ASSGLAGDTGELF